This entry concerns a single T cell receptor (beta chain). Its specific antigen is unknown. Base qualities are not at hand, and no much larger clone is one base apart. This specimen belongs to a study of blood T cell repertoires in COVID-19 (dated by TCRdb to the early 2020s). Concerning the study at large: Samples covering the acute and convalescent phases of COVID-19 were provided by collaborators in the United States, Italy and Spain. The prospective study material was composed of cDNA or gDNA derived from T cells, B-cell-depleted T cells, or PBMCs. Subjects who had been exposed to COVID-19, were actively infected with it, or had recovered from it provided the deeply sampled blood TCRbeta repertoires that made up the dataset. A freely available public database, intended as a resource for researchers studying the immune response to SARS-CoV-2, is where the repertoires were released. HLA class I and class II types, where available, came from metadata supplied by the sample provider rather than from assay-based typing. The samples were drawn from two sources: the first 160 participants of the ongoing ImmuneRACE study, and fewer than 1,500 subjects contributed by 6 global collaborators. The sample metadata nearly always contained a de-identified subject ID, COVID-19 status, age in years and sex. What the work shows at the level of the full study, not this receptor alone: Clinical and demographic metadata were provided uncurated, with the amount varying by source and participant.

The collaborating institutions used their own protocols to collect whole blood in K2EDTA tubes. Collaborator samples were shipped for TCRbeta analysis as frozen whole blood, isolated PBMCs, or DNA extracted from either sample type. Trimming leaves V shorter by 3 bases and J shorter by 7 bases, with the junction holding 6 bases beyond the gene matches. CDR1 and CDR2 are drawn from the germline V gene (reference sequence): GTSNPN, SVGIG. From its cysteine to its phenylalanine, the CDR3 spans 12 amino acids. Only the CDR3 region is kept as DNA, spanning 36 bases read in frame from base 1. The immunoSEQ Assay, a bias-controlled multiplex PCR, was used to amplify TCRbeta CDR3 regions from genomic DNA. In the source study's methods: Within the assay, amplification of reference gene primers was used to estimate how many nucleated cells each sample contained. To quantify the absolute abundance of each unique TCRbeta CDR3 rearrangement, sequence reads were collapsed and filtered. Productive Simpson clonality was computed per sample as the square root of Simpson's diversity index over productive rearrangements. TCRdb carries this immuneACCESS record with in-frame sequences only. Its versions omit some clonotypes, under half of them owing to an unresolved V gene in the studies checked, with the rest unexplained. That table is the source of V, J and clone size, and D and trimming were worked out from the DNA. In this sample the table shows 20,000 or so clones, about 88% of which occur a single time. 19% of the sample is taken by the ten largest.

This receptor was identified in a human donor in a cohort sampled during active COVID-19. The chain joins TRBV30 to TRBJ2-7, with TRBD1 matching 7 junction bases. Source material: peripheral blood. The nucleotide sequence is given as TGTGCCTGGAGCGACAGGGCATGGGAGCAGTACTTC. The resulting protein is CAWSDRAWEQYF.